This entry lists 10 T cell receptor beta chains sequenced from one sample in a study of OX40 agonist ivuxolimab in advanced cancers. Assay: immunoSEQ multiplex PCR; the TCRdb copy retains only in-frame clones and omits some. Of about 50,000 clones detected, 70% to 90% appear once; the ten largest clones hold around 2%. The source material was CD4+ or CD8+ T cells sorted from blood, sampled in a trial of the OX40 agonist ivuxolimab. All receptors come from an adult with an advanced solid tumor such as melanoma, head and neck, liver or kidney cancer.

The chain uses TRBV6-5 and TRBJ2-5; D is perhaps TRBD1 or TRBD2 (6 bases each). The CDR3 totals 15 residues. CDR1 MNHEY and CDR2 SVGAGI come from the germline V gene. V was pared by 0 bases and J by 7 bases, with 15 bases between. CDR3 sequence (DNA): TGTGCCAGCAGTTACTCGTTTCGGGGGCTTGGGACCCAGTACTTC. Residues: CASSYSFRGLGTQYF.

The chain uses TRBV21-1 and TRBJ1-1. TRBV21-1 is labeled a pseudogene. The CDR3 has 14 amino acids. CDR3 in amino acids: CASSERGDLTEAFF. CDR3 DNA sequence: TGTGCCAGCAGCGAAAGAGGGGACCTTACTGAAGCTTTCTTT.

This rearrangement joins TRBV28 to TRBJ1-5; a weak D match, TRBD1 (5 bases). CDR1 MDHEN and CDR2 SYDVKM come from the germline V gene. The V and J ends lost 6 bases and 4 bases respectively, with 16 bases between them. This CDR3 comprises 15 residues. The CDR3 DNA is TGTGCCAGCAGGCCGGGACCCAAGTGGAATCAGCCCCAGCATTTT. The encoded protein is CASRPGPKWNQPQHF.

The gene calls are TRBV19 and TRBJ2-1; the match to TRBD1 covers 8 bases. The J segment lost 7 bases and the V segment lost 3 bases, leaving 8 bases of the junction unmatched. Germline V gives CDR1 LNHDA, CDR2 SQIVND (reference sequence). The CDR3 sequence is 15 residues long. The CDR3, as DNA: TGTGCCAGTAGTATCGAGGACAGGGCCAAAAATGAGCAGTTCTTC. The encoded protein is CASSIEDRAKNEQFF.

The V gene is TRBV5-1, the J gene TRBJ1-1; maybe TRBD1 (5 bases). CDR1 is SGHRS, CDR2 YFSETQ, per germline. The CDR3 runs 15 residues. Trimming removed 5 bases at V and 0 bases at J, with 14 bases between. The CDR3 spells CASSRTIGVNTEAFF. As DNA, the CDR3 is TGCGCCAGCAGTCGTACTATAGGGGTGAACACTGAAGCTTTCTTT.

The gene calls are TRBV4-1 and TRBJ1-5, with TRBD1 matching over 7 bases. CDR1 and CDR2 from the germline V gene are MGHRA and YSYEKL. The CDR3 totals 16 residues. V was clipped by 4 bases and J by 2 bases; unmatched bases: 8. CDR3 in DNA: TGCGCCAGCAGCCCAGGGGGGATGTTCGGCAATCAGCCCCAGCATTTT. Residues: CASSPGGMFGNQPQHF.

V usage is TRBV6-6 and J usage is TRBJ1-1; D is uncertain. V lost 4 bases, J lost 1 base, and 4 bases lay in between. This CDR3 has 12 residues. Germline V gene sequence: CDR1 MNHNY, CDR2 SVGAGI (reference sequence). CDR3 sequence reads: CASSWTNTEAFF. CDR3 nucleotide sequence: TGTGCCAGCAGTTGGACGAACACTGAAGCTTTCTTT.

The chain uses TRBV19 and TRBJ1-3; D is unclear. Trimming shortened V by 9 bases and J by 1 base, and 7 bases separated the two germline ends. The CDR3 has 12 amino acids. Per germline, CDR1 LNHDA and CDR2 SQIVND (reference sequence). The CDR3 coding sequence is TGTGCCAGCCGCGCTTCTGGAAACACCATATATTTT. It is translated as CASRASGNTIYF.

The CDR3 region is CASSQGLGLGTGELFF. CDR3 sequence (DNA): TGCGCCAGCAGCCAAGGTTTAGGGCTTGGCACCGGGGAGCTGTTTTTT. V gene TRBV4-3 combines with J gene TRBJ2-2; no clear D. Trimming stripped 1 base from V and 4 bases from J, with 13 bases between. CDR1 and CDR2 (germline): LGHNA, YSLEER. There are 16 residues in the CDR3.

The chain is built from TRBV6-6 and TRBJ1-1; TRBD1 aligns across 11 bases. The CDR3 runs to 15 residues. Germline lookup yields CDR1 MNHNY and CDR2 SVGAGI (reference sequence). Trimming at V came to 8 bases and at J to 4 bases, leaving 9 bases not matched to a gene. CDR3 protein: CASGDPGQGGTEAFF. DNA for the CDR3: TGTGCCAGCGGCGACCCGGGACAGGGGGGCACTGAAGCTTTCTTT.